These T cell receptor beta chains were read from a single sample in a study of vaccination and CD4 T cells after COVID-19. Each CDR3 protein is one row after TCRdb ran MiXCR on the PCR reads. The repertoire consists of under 25,000 distinct CDR3 sequences, with over 60% occurring once and the leading ten covering about 18%. These TCRs' antigens remain unknown. The source was CD4+ T cells from blood, cultured in vitro, collected after SARS-CoV-2 vaccination. The receptors were gathered from a human donor who received a COVID-19 vaccine. The CDR3 runs from the conserved cysteine through the conserved F or W. A D gene is named only where the DNA matches it firmly. Only part of the rows carry a size: once, few, many, or a class if the clone is expanded.

.,TRBV24-1,TRBJ2-5,.,TGTGCCACCAGTGATGACGTCCAAGAGACCCAGTACTTC,CATSDDVQETQYF
.,TRBV13,TRBJ2-1,.,TGTGCCAGCAGTGGATCTAGGCGGGGCCTGTACAATGAGCAGTTCTTC,CASSGSRRGLYNEQFF
.,TRBV25-1,TRBJ2-3,.,TGTGCCAGCAGTGAAAGCCGGACTGGCACCACAGATACGCAGTATTTT,CASSESRTGTTDTQYF
TRBD1,TRBV11-3,TRBJ1-5,.,TGTGCCAGCAGCTTAGTCGAGCGGACAGGGGAGGTGGGCAATCAGCCCCAGCATTTT,CASSLVERTGEVGNQPQHF
.,TRBV12-3/TRBV12-4,TRBJ1-1,.,TGTGCCAGCAGTCCTCACGGGGGAGGGCTGTTGAACACTGAAGCTTTCTTT,CASSPHGGGLLNTEAFF
.,TRBV29-1,TRBJ1-2,.,TGCAGCGTCGTTGGGGGCAGGGGCGCAAACTATGGCTACACCTTC,CSVVGGRGANYGYTF
.,TRBV12-3/TRBV12-4,TRBJ1-5,.,TGTGCCAGCAGTTCTTCCGGGACAAGGGAGCCCCAGCATTTT,CASSSSGTREPQHF
TRBD1,TRBV6-1,TRBJ1-1,.,TGTGCCAGCACCATTAACCGGGACAGAAAAGCTTTCTTT,CASTINRDRKAFF
.,TRBV11-3,TRBJ1-1,.,TGTGCCAGCAGCCCAGCGGCAGGGAGAGCTTTCTTT,CASSPAAGRAFF
.,TRBV29-1,TRBJ1-1,.,TGCAGCGTTGTCGTGTTCACTGAAGCTTTCTTT,CSVVVFTEAFF
TRBD1,TRBV19,TRBJ1-6,.,TGTGCCAGTACCTTGACAGGGGAGAATTCACCCCTCCACTTT,CASTLTGENSPLHF
TRBD2,TRBV19,TRBJ2-2,.,TGTGCCAGTAGTATTTTGTGGGGGGGCACCGGGGAGCTGTTTTTT,CASSILWGGTGELFF
.,TRBV2,TRBJ2-5,.,TGTGCCAGCAGTGAAAGGTTACAGGCCGCGACCCAGTACTTC,CASSERLQAATQYF
.,TRBV6-1,TRBJ1-5,few,TGTGCCAGCAGCCTTAGGGGCGGGGGGAGACGGGACAATCAGCCCCAGCATTTT,CASSLRGGGRRDNQPQHF
.,TRBV20-1,TRBJ1-2,.,TGCAGTGCAAGAGGGTGGGACTATGGCTACACCTTC,CSARGWDYGYTF
TRBD1,TRBV24-1,TRBJ1-3,.,TGTGCCACCGGGGACAGATTAAGCTCTGGAAACACCATATATTTT,CATGDRLSSGNTIYF
.,TRBV19,TRBJ1-5,.,TGTGCCAGTAGTAAACAAGGTCAGCCCCAGCATTTT,CASSKQGQPQHF
.,TRBV20-1,TRBJ2-5,.,TGCAGTGCGACCCACCAAGAGACCCAGTACTTC,CSATHQETQYF
TRBD1,TRBV2,TRBJ2-3,.,TGTGCCAGCAGTGAAGGGCAGGGGGCTGGCGCAGATACGCAGTATTTT,CASSEGQGAGADTQYF
.,TRBV15,TRBJ1-2,once,TGTGCCACCAGCAGAGGCGGCACCAGAGGACGGATCTATGGCTACACCTTC,CATSRGGTRGRIYGYTF
.,TRBV6-1,TRBJ1-2,.,TGTGCCAGCAGTGAAGAGGCTTTCGGGGGCGCTTATGGCTACACCTTC,CASSEEAFGGAYGYTF
TRBD1,TRBV6-1,TRBJ1-2,.,TGTGCCGGAACAGGGACAGGGTATGGCTACACCTTC,CAGTGTGYGYTF
.,TRBV15,TRBJ1-1,.,TGTGCCACCAGCAGAGGGAGAGCGAACACTGAAGCTTTCTTT,CATSRGRANTEAFF
.,TRBV10-3,TRBJ1-2,.,TGTGCCATCAGTGAGTCTCTCCGGGCCCTCTATGGCTACACCTTC,CAISESLRALYGYTF
TRBD1,TRBV12-3/TRBV12-4,TRBJ1-2,.,TGTGCCAGCAGCCAGACAGGGAGGTACGGCTACGCCTTC,CASSQTGRYGYAF
.,TRBV29-1,TRBJ2-3,.,TGCAGCGTTAGGGGCGGACAGTATCCTAGCACAGATACGCAGTATTTT,CSVRGGQYPSTDTQYF
.,TRBV20-1,TRBJ1-3,few,TGCAGTGCTTACTCTGGAAACACCATATATTTT,CSAYSGNTIYF
.,TRBV21-1,TRBJ2-5,.,TGTGCCAGCAGCATGGGTACAAGGGGGGCCCAAGAGACCCAGTACTTC,CASSMGTRGAQETQYF
.,TRBV7-9,TRBJ1-5,.,TGTGCCAGCAGCTTAGGGGGGGGCAATCAGCCCCAGCATTTT,CASSLGGGNQPQHF
.,TRBV7-9,TRBJ1-1,.,TGTGCCAGCAGCTTGGAGAACACTGAAGCTTTCTTT,CASSLENTEAFF
.,TRBV30,TRBJ1-2,.,TGTGCCTGGGTGATGGGCACCTCCTATGGCTACACCTTC,CAWVMGTSYGYTF
TRBD1,TRBV6-1,TRBJ1-2,few,TGTGCCAGCAGGCCCAACCCCGGGACAGGGGGGTCTGGCTACACCTTC,CASRPNPGTGGSGYTF
.,TRBV24-1,TRBJ2-7,.,TGTGCCACCAGTGAGCAGGGAGCCTACGAGCAGTACTTC,CATSEQGAYEQYF
.,TRBV19,TRBJ2-7,.,TGTGCCAGCGCGAGGGGCAGGGCCTACGAGCAGTACTTC,CASARGRAYEQYF
.,TRBV24-1,TRBJ1-5,.,TGTGCCACCAGTGATTCCCGGGCCTCGGGCAATCAGCCCCAGCATTTT,CATSDSRASGNQPQHF
TRBD1,TRBV27,TRBJ1-4,few,TGTGCCAGCAGTTCCTATTCAGGGGGGAAAGGGGAAAAACTGTTTTTT,CASSSYSGGKGEKLFF
TRBD1,TRBV6-1,TRBJ1-5,.,TGTGCCAGCAGTGACCGACAGGGGGGCGTCAATCAGCCCCAGCATTTT,CASSDRQGGVNQPQHF
.,TRBV20-1,TRBJ2-2,.,TGCAGTGCTAGGGCGGGCTCCGGGACCGGGGAGCTGTTTTTT,CSARAGSGTGELFF
.,TRBV7-8,TRBJ1-5,.,TGTGCCAGCAGCTTGTCGATCGGGGCCAGTCAGCCCCAGCATTTT,CASSLSIGASQPQHF
TRBD1,TRBV19,TRBJ1-2,.,TGTGCCAGTACTGACCTCGGGACAGGGGGCCTCTATGGCTACACCTTC,CASTDLGTGGLYGYTF
TRBD1,TRBV27,TRBJ1-6,.,TGTGCCAGCAGTCTATACGGGACAGGGGGAATGTCACCCCTCCACTTT,CASSLYGTGGMSPLHF
TRBD1,TRBV6-1,TRBJ2-2,few,TGTGCCAGCAGTCAGGGGGCGAACACCGGGGAGCTGTTTTTT,CASSQGANTGELFF